These T cell receptor beta chains were read from a single sample in a study of blood T cell repertoires in COVID-19. Only in-frame clones appear in the TCRdb table, and some are missing; sequencing was by immunoSEQ multiplex PCR. Found here are 200,000 to 250,000 clones, around 82% of them singletons; the top ten hold over 2.5%. Sequencing was performed on peripheral blood. All receptors derive from a woman aged 25 to 39 who had recovered from COVID-19. CDR3s include the opening cysteine and the closing phenylalanine or tryptophan. The D gene is left open where the match is weak. Clone size is not always given. Where it is, it says once, few, many or a class for expanded clones.

v_gene	abundance	j_gene	d_gene	CDR3nt	CDR3aa
TRBV10-3	NA	TRBJ1-4	NA	TGTGCCATCAGTGAGTCGACTACACGAGGTGAAAAACTGTTTTTT	CAISESTTRGEKLFF
TRBV7-3	NA	TRBJ2-1	NA	TGTGCCAGCAGCCCCCTGCGGAAAGACTACAATGAGCAGTTCTTC	CASSPLRKDYNEQFF
TRBV28	NA	TRBJ2-7	TRBD1	TGTGCCAGCAGCTATTCCACAGGGGGCATCTACGAGCAGTACTTC	CASSYSTGGIYEQYF
TRBV7-9	NA	TRBJ1-6	NA	TGTGCCAGCAGCAAGGGGGTTAATTCACCCCTCCACTTT	CASSKGVNSPLHF
TRBV4-1	NA	TRBJ2-3	NA	TGCGCCAGCAGCCAAAGGGGGACGGCTAGCACAGATACGCAGTATTTT	CASSQRGTASTDTQYF
TRBV9	NA	TRBJ2-7	TRBD1	TGTGCCAGCAGCGTAGATAACAGGGGTAATTTGTACGAGCAGTACTTC	CASSVDNRGNLYEQYF
TRBV28	NA	TRBJ1-2	TRBD1	TGTGCCAGCAGCCTGGGACAGGGCCGCTACACCTTC	CASSLGQGRYTF
TRBV12-3/TRBV12-4	NA	TRBJ1-1	NA	TGTGCCAGCAGTTTAACGGGAGGCGCTGAAGCTTTCTTT	CASSLTGGAEAFF
TRBV2	few	TRBJ2-7	NA	TGTGCCAGCAATCTGCAGGGCCCCTACGAGCAGTACTTC	CASNLQGPYEQYF
TRBV28	NA	TRBJ2-7	TRBD2	TGTGCCAGCAGTTTTGATAGCGGGAGGGCCAAGTACGAGCAGTACTTC	CASSFDSGRAKYEQYF
TRBV3-1/TRBV3-2	NA	TRBJ2-2	TRBD2	TGTGCCAGCAGCCAAGCGTCCCTAGCGGCGAACACCGGGGAGCTGTTTTTT	CASSQASLAANTGELFF
TRBV19	NA	TRBJ1-1	NA	TGTGCCAGTAGTGTTATGCCGGCGGGCACTGAAGCTTTCTTT	CASSVMPAGTEAFF
TRBV3-1/TRBV3-2	NA	TRBJ2-2	NA	TGTGCCAGCAGCCAAGATAAAATCTACGGGGAGCTGTTTTTT	CASSQDKIYGELFF
TRBV7-9	NA	TRBJ2-3	TRBD1	TGTGCCAGCAGCTTAGGGGACAGTTTGAGCACAGATACGCAGTATTTT	CASSLGDSLSTDTQYF
TRBV19	NA	TRBJ2-3	TRBD2	TGTGCCAGTAGTATCGTGACTAGCGGGAGGACAAACACGCAGTATTTT	CASSIVTSGRTNTQYF
TRBV13	NA	TRBJ2-2	TRBD2	TGTGCCAGCAGCTTATCGGCTAGCGGGAGGACTCCCACCGGGGAGCTGTTTTTT	CASSLSASGRTPTGELFF